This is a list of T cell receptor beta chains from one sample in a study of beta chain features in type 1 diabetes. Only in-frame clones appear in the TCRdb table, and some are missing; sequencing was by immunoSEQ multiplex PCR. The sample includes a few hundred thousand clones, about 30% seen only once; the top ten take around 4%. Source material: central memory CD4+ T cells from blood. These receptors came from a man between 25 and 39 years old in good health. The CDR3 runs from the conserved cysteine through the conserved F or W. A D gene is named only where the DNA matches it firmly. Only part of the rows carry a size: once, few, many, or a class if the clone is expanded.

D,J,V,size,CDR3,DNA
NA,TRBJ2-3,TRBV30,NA,CAWSGVKDTQYF,TGTGCCTGGAGTGGGGTGAAAGATACGCAGTATTTT
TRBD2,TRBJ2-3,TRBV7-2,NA,CASSRGGSDTQYF,TGTGCCAGCAGCCGGGGGGGTTCAGATACGCAGTATTTT
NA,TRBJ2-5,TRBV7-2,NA,CASSSPGRPREAQYF,TGTGCCAGCAGCTCTCCGGGACGGCCAAGAGAGGCCCAGTACTTC
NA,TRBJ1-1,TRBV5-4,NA,CASSWDYTEAFF,TGTGCCAGCAGCTGGGACTACACTGAAGCTTTCTTT
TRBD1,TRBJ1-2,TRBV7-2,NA,CASSSQQGAPGYTF,TGTGCCAGCAGCTCTCAGCAGGGGGCGCCTGGCTACACCTTC
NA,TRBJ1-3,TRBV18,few,CASSPSAIRGSRFSGNTIYF,TGTGCCAGCTCACCCTCTGCAATAAGAGGTAGCCGATTCTCTGGAAACACCATATATTTT
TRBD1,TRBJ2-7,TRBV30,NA,CAWSTGGRGQYF,TGTGCCTGGAGTACAGGGGGCCGCGGGCAGTACTTC
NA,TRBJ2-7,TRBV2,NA,CASIRDGYEQYF,TGTGCCAGCATCCGAGACGGCTACGAGCAGTACTTC
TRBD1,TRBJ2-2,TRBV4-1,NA,CASRRPGQGTGELFF,TGCGCCAGCAGACGTCCGGGACAGGGGACCGGGGAGCTGTTTTTT
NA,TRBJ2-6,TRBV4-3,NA,CASSQGSGHSGANVLTF,TGCGCCAGCAGCCAAGGATCAGGGCACTCTGGGGCCAACGTCCTGACTTTC
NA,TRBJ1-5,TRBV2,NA,CASRGNRENQPQHF,TGTGCCAGCAGGGGCAACAGGGAAAATCAGCCCCAGCATTTT
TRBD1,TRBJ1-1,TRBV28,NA,CASRGTVMNTEAFF,TGTGCCAGCAGGGGGACAGTAATGAACACTGAAGCTTTCTTT
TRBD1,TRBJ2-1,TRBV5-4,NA,CASSRGQGNYNEQFF,TGTGCCAGCAGCCGGGGACAGGGGAACTACAATGAGCAGTTCTTC
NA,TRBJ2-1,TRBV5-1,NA,CASSLMQGSSYNEQFF,TGCGCCAGCAGCTTGATGCAGGGGAGCTCCTACAATGAGCAGTTCTTC
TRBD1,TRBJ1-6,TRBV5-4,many,CASSNRDRVDSPLHF,TGTGCCAGCAGCAACCGGGACAGGGTTGACTCACCCCTCCACTTT
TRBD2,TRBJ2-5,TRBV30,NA,CAWTGLAGAIQTQYF,TGTGCCTGGACCGGGCTAGCGGGGGCCATCCAGACCCAGTACTTC
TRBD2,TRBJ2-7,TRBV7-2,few,CASSLGRLAVAYEQYF,TGTGCCAGCAGCTTAGGAAGACTAGCGGTAGCCTACGAGCAGTACTTC
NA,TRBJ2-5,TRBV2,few,CASSEWETQYF,TGTGCCAGCAGTGAGTGGGAGACCCAGTACTTC
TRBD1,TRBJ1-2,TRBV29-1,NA,CSVEKRQGYYGYTF,TGCAGCGTTGAAAAAAGACAGGGTTACTATGGCTACACCTTC
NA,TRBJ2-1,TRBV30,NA,CAWSGLNEQFF,TGTGCCTGGAGCGGTCTCAATGAGCAGTTCTTC
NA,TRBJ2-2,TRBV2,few,CASNPDRMYTGELFF,TGTGCCAGCAATCCGGACAGAATGTACACCGGGGAGCTGTTTTTT
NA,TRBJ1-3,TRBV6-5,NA,CASSPGLSGNTIYF,TGTGCCAGCAGTCCGGGACTCTCTGGAAACACCATATATTTT
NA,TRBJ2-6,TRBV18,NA,CASSPGHSGANVLTF,TGTGCCAGCTCACCGGGGCACTCTGGGGCCAACGTCCTGACTTTC
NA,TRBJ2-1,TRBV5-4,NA,CASSQGLAGAGGNNEQFF,TGTGCCAGCAGCCAAGGTTTGGCGGGGGCCGGTGGTAACAATGAGCAGTTCTTC
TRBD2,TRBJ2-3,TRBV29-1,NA,CSVLRVAGGVEGTDTQYF,TGCAGCGTCCTCAGGGTGGCGGGGGGTGTCGAGGGCACAGATACGCAGTATTTT
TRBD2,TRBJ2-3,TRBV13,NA,CASSLASTSGRARGTDTQYF,TGTGCCAGCAGCTTAGCGTCGACTAGCGGGAGGGCCAGGGGCACAGATACGCAGTATTTT
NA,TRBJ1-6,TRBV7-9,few,CASTLVMDGNSPLHF,TGTGCCAGCACCCTTGTTATGGATGGGAATTCACCCCTCCACTTT
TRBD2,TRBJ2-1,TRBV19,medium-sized,CASSRLAGRNSYNEQFF,TGTGCCAGTAGTAGGCTAGCGGGACGCAACTCCTACAATGAGCAGTTCTTC
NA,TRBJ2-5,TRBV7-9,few,CASSYGTGQETQYF,TGTGCCAGCAGCTATGGGACCGGGCAAGAGACCCAGTACTTC
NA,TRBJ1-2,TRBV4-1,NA,CASSQETNGSGGYTF,TGCGCCAGCAGCCAAGAGACCAACGGTTCAGGAGGCTACACCTTC
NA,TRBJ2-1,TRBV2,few,CASSDPNYNEQFF,TGTGCCAGCAGTGATCCCAACTACAATGAGCAGTTCTTC
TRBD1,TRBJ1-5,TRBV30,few,CAWSGQGNQPQHF,TGTGCCTGGAGCGGACAGGGTAATCAGCCCCAGCATTTT
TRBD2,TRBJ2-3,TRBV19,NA,CASRGGGRADTQYF,TGTGCCAGTAGAGGCGGCGGGAGGGCCGATACGCAGTATTTT
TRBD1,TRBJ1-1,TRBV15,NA,CATSRGDRGTEAFF,TGTGCCACCAGCAGGGGGGACAGGGGCACTGAAGCTTTCTTT
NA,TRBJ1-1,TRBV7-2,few,CASSPTVNTEAFF,TGTGCCAGCAGCCCTACAGTGAACACTGAAGCTTTCTTT
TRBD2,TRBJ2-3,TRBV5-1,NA,CASSPTLRGGADTQYF,TGCGCCAGCAGCCCCACGCTGCGCGGGGGTGCGGATACGCAGTATTTT
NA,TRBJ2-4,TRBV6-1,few,CASSDLGDRDIQYF,TGTGCCAGCAGTGATCTGGGCGACCGAGACATTCAGTACTTC
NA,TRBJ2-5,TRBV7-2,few,CASSQTQAETQYF,TGTGCCAGCAGCCAAACCCAGGCGGAGACCCAGTACTTC
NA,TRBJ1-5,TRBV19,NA,CASSFVNQPQHF,TGTGCCAGTAGTTTTGTGAATCAGCCCCAGCATTTT
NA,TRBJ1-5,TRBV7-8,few,CASSLLRNQPQHF,TGTGCCAGCAGCCTCCTACGCAATCAGCCCCAGCATTTT
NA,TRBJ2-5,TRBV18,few,CASSPPGRGRQETQYF,TGTGCCAGCTCACCCCCGGGTCGAGGGAGGCAAGAGACCCAGTACTTC
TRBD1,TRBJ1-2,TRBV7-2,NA,CASSADRVYGYTF,TGTGCCAGCAGCGCCGACAGGGTCTATGGCTACACCTTC
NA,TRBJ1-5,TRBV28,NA,CASSWGSNQPQHF,TGTGCCAGCAGTTGGGGCAGCAATCAGCCCCAGCATTTT
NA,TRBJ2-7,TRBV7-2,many,CASSLVTDYEQYF,TGTGCCAGCAGCTTAGTTACAGACTACGAGCAGTACTTC
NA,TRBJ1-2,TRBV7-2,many,CASSLAGDGYGYTF,TGTGCCAGCAGCCTTGCGGGCGACGGCTATGGCTACACCTTC
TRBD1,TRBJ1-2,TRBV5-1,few,CASSFTGDANYGYTF,TGCGCCAGCAGTTTTACAGGGGACGCGAACTATGGCTACACCTTC
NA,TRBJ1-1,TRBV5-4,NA,CASSSTVNTEAFF,TGTGCCAGCAGCTCAACAGTGAACACTGAAGCTTTCTTT
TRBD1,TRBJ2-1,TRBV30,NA,CAWSMGQVRNEQFF,TGTGCCTGGAGTATGGGACAGGTTCGCAATGAGCAGTTCTTC
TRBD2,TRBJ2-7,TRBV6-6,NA,CASRPSGERGEQYF,TGTGCCAGCAGACCTTCCGGCGAGCGGGGCGAGCAGTACTTC
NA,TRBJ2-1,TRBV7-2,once,CASSLGAVPYNEQFF,TGTGCCAGCAGCTTAGGGGCGGTTCCCTACAATGAGCAGTTCTTC
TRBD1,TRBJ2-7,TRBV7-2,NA,CASSWDGTGSNEQYF,TGTGCCAGCAGCTGGGACGGGACAGGGTCCAACGAGCAGTACTTC
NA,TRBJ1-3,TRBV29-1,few,CSAQIQSGNTIYF,TGCAGCGCCCAAATCCAATCTGGAAACACCATATATTTT